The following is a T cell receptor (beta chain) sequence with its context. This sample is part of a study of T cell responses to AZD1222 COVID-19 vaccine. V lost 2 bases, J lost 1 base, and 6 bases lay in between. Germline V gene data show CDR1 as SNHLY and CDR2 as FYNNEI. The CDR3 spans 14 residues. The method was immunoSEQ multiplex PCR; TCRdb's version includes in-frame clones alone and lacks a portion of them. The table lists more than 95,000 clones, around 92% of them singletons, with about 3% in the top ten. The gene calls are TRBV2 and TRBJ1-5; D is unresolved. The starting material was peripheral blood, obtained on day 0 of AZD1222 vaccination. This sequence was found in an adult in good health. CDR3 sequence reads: CASSEQTSNQPQHF. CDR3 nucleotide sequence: TGTGCCAGCAGTGAACAGACCAGCAATCAGCCCCAGCATTTT.